The source of this TCR beta chain is a study of shared clonotypes between healthy human individuals. Across the whole study: Participating donors consisted of two women and a few men aged 18 to 49. Per donor, three plates held CD4 naive cells, three held CD4 memory, two held CD8 naive and one held CD8 memory.

Here immunoSEQ multiplex PCR was the method, and the copy in TCRdb shows in-frame clones only, minus some. The sample carries some 2 million clones, over 85% recorded once. This CDR3 has 14 residues. Germline V gives CDR1 SGHRS, CDR2 YFSETQ. V shed 0 bases and J shed 2 bases, with 9 bases lying between them. Naive-designated CD8 cells lacked CD45RO, were positively enriched for CCR7, and omitted terminally differentiated effector memory CD45RA+ cells. Study-level results: The study found roughly 5% of naive CD4 clonotypes shared across several donors.

Points on this clone: What it binds is unknown.

Sequenced input: naive CD8+ T cells sorted from blood. This chain joins TRBV5-1 and TRBJ2-7; TRBD1 is a possible D gene (5 bases). The clonotype originates from a man between 18 and 29 years old in good health. CDR3: CASSLVSGPYEQYF. CDR3 nucleotide sequence: TGCGCCAGCAGCTTGGTATCAGGGCCCTACGAGCAGTACTTC.